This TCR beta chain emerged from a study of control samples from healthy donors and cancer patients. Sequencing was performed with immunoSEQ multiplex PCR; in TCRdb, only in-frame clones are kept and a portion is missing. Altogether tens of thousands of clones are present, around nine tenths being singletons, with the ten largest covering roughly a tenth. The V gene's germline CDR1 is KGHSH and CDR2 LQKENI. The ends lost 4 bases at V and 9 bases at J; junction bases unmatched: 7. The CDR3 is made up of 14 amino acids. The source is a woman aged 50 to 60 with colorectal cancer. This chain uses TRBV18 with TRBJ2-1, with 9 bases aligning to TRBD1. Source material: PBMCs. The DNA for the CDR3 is TGTGCCAGCTCACGTGCACAGGGGGCTCCTGAGCAGTTCTTC. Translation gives CASSRAQGAPEQFF.